These T cell receptor beta chains were read from a single sample in a study of blood T cell repertoires in COVID-19. Sequencing used immunoSEQ multiplex PCR; TCRdb keeps in-frame clones, though not all of them. Of under 150,000 clones listed, 85% to 90% are singletons. The source material was peripheral blood. These receptors all come from a woman between 45 and 60 years old with acute or convalescent COVID-19. CDR3s include the opening cysteine and the closing phenylalanine or tryptophan. A D gene is named only where the DNA matches it firmly. Size is omitted from some rows. Given values are once, few, many or a class for expanded clones.

V gene	clone size	D gene	J gene	CDR3 protein	CDR3 DNA
TRBV19	NA	TRBD1	TRBJ1-4	CASSIQGVTNEKLFF	TGTGCCAGTAGTATCCAGGGGGTGACTAATGAAAAACTGTTTTTT
TRBV7-6	NA	TRBD1	TRBJ1-2	CASSAGQGMEGYTF	TGTGCCAGCAGCGCGGGACAGGGGATGGAGGGCTACACCTTC
TRBV27	NA	NA	TRBJ2-6	CASSLLGANVLTF	TGTGCCAGCAGTTTACTTGGGGCCAACGTCCTGACTTTC
TRBV7-2	NA	NA	TRBJ1-5	CASSLGQFNQPQHF	TGTGCCAGCAGCTTAGGGCAATTCAATCAGCCCCAGCATTTT
TRBV19	NA	NA	TRBJ2-7	CASSLVAAAYEQYF	TGTGCCAGTAGTTTGGTAGCGGCAGCCTACGAGCAGTACTTC
TRBV3-1/TRBV3-2	NA	TRBD2	TRBJ2-7	CASSQNGGRGEQYF	TGTGCCAGCAGCCAGAACGGCGGGAGGGGCGAGCAGTACTTC
TRBV6-5	NA	TRBD2	TRBJ2-7	CASSKTSTSYEQYF	TGTGCCAGCAGTAAGACTAGCACCTCCTACGAGCAGTACTTC
TRBV28	once	NA	TRBJ1-5	CASSLYFGFGNQPQHF	TGTGCCAGCAGTTTATATTTCGGGTTTGGCAATCAGCCCCAGCATTTT
TRBV6-5	NA	NA	TRBJ1-3	CATMVGQSGNTIYF	TGTGCCACCATGGTCGGACAGTCAGGAAACACCATATATTTT
TRBV7-8	NA	TRBD1	TRBJ2-5	CASSRPGQGRETQYF	TGTGCCAGCAGCCGACCGGGACAGGGCCGGGAGACCCAGTACTTC
TRBV28	NA	NA	TRBJ1-1	CASSSYRVGTEAFF	TGTGCCAGCAGTTCCTACAGGGTAGGGACTGAAGCTTTCTTT
TRBV7-2	NA	TRBD1	TRBJ2-3	CASSLGQGFTDTQYF	TGTGCCAGCAGCTTAGGACAGGGGTTCACAGATACGCAGTATTTT
TRBV25-1	NA	NA	TRBJ1-2	CASSERGGVAPGYTF	TGTGCCAGCAGTGAAAGGGGAGGGGTTGCACCCGGCTACACCTTC
TRBV9	NA	NA	TRBJ2-2	CASSASHLIGELFF	TGTGCCAGCAGCGCGAGTCATTTGATCGGGGAGCTGTTTTTT
TRBV11-2	few	TRBD1	TRBJ1-4	CASSSTGRLSEKLFF	TGTGCCAGCAGCTCGACAGGGAGGTTGAGTGAAAAACTGTTTTTT
TRBV6-5	NA	NA	TRBJ1-2	CASSYSAYYGYTF	TGTGCCAGCAGTTACTCAGCTTACTATGGCTACACCTTC
TRBV7-2	once	TRBD1	TRBJ1-2	CASSSRGGTGPNYGYTF	TGTGCCAGCAGCTCTCGAGGGGGGACAGGCCCGAACTATGGCTACACCTTC
TRBV14	NA	TRBD2	TRBJ2-5	CASSQGTSGQETQYF	TGTGCCAGCAGCCAAGGGACTAGCGGACAAGAGACCCAGTACTTC
TRBV18	NA	NA	TRBJ2-1	CASSPLEGRNEQFF	TGTGCCAGCTCACCACTGGAGGGCAGGAATGAGCAGTTCTTC
TRBV7-8	NA	NA	TRBJ2-5	CASRSGETQYF	TGTGCCAGCAGATCAGGGGAGACCCAGTACTTC
TRBV9	NA	TRBD1	TRBJ1-1	CASSDYQGAKYTEAFF	TGTGCCAGCAGCGACTACCAGGGGGCGAAGTACACTGAAGCTTTCTTT
TRBV30	once	TRBD2	TRBJ2-3	CAWSPSPGTSGTITGNTQYF	TGTGCCTGGAGTCCTTCTCCCGGGACTAGCGGGACGATCACCGGAAATACGCAGTATTTT
TRBV5-4	once	NA	TRBJ1-1	CASSLIQGDTEAFF	TGTGCCAGCAGCTTGATCCAGGGTGACACTGAAGCTTTCTTT
TRBV19	NA	NA	TRBJ1-5	CATRPWGGRSNQPQHF	TGTGCCACTAGGCCTTGGGGGGGACGGTCCAATCAGCCCCAGCATTTT
TRBV6-5	NA	NA	TRBJ1-6	CASRPNTGSSPLHF	TGTGCCAGCAGGCCTAATACAGGGAGTTCACCCCTCCACTTT
TRBV28	NA	NA	TRBJ2-1	CASSLGPGPNEQFF	TGTGCCAGCAGTCTCGGACCAGGGCCGAATGAGCAGTTCTTC
TRBV3-1/TRBV3-2	few	NA	TRBJ2-7	CASSRHSTEQYF	TGTGCCAGCAGCCGTCACTCAACCGAGCAGTACTTC
TRBV12-3/TRBV12-4	NA	NA	TRBJ2-7	CASRDGSTNEQYF	TGTGCCAGCAGAGACGGGTCTACCAACGAGCAGTACTTC
TRBV6-2/TRBV6-3	NA	NA	TRBJ2-7	CASSWARTISYEQYF	TGTGCCAGCAGTTGGGCACGGACTATATCCTACGAGCAGTACTTC
TRBV6-6	NA	NA	TRBJ1-6	CASSYPESGSPLHF	TGTGCCAGCAGTTACCCCGAATCCGGTTCACCCCTCCACTTT
TRBV28	NA	NA	TRBJ1-5	CASSFWGRGKNQPQHF	TGTGCCAGCAGTTTTTGGGGAAGGGGAAAAAATCAGCCCCAGCATTTT
TRBV7-9	NA	NA	TRBJ2-7	CASSLKSGFSYEQYF	TGTGCCAGCAGCTTAAAGAGCGGTTTTTCCTACGAGCAGTACTTC
TRBV2	NA	TRBD1	TRBJ1-5	CASSAPGQGGQPQHF	TGTGCCAGCAGTGCCCCGGGACAGGGAGGGCAGCCCCAGCATTTT
TRBV4-3	NA	TRBD2	TRBJ2-1	CASSPSPLAGGRNEQFF	TGCGCCAGCAGCCCCAGCCCCCTGGCGGGAGGGAGGAATGAGCAGTTCTTC
TRBV7-6	NA	TRBD1	TRBJ2-2	CASSLAGTGHTGELFF	TGTGCCAGCAGCTTAGCCGGGACAGGGCACACCGGGGAGCTGTTTTTT
TRBV7-9	NA	NA	TRBJ2-7	CASSRGGDKSYEQYF	TGTGCCAGCAGCCGGGGAGGGGACAAATCCTACGAGCAGTACTTC
TRBV2	once	NA	TRBJ1-2	CASSETAGNYGYTF	TGTGCCAGCAGTGAGACCGCAGGGAACTATGGCTACACCTTC
TRBV11-2	NA	TRBD1	TRBJ1-1	CASSLGQGSTEAFF	TGTGCCAGCAGCTTAGGACAGGGGAGCACTGAAGCTTTCTTT
TRBV3-1/TRBV3-2	NA	NA	TRBJ2-7	CASSVRGGYEQYF	TGTGCCAGCAGCGTTCGTGGCGGCTACGAGCAGTACTTC
TRBV30	NA	NA	TRBJ1-2	CAWSGGGSYGYTF	TGTGCCTGGAGTGGCGGGGGTAGCTATGGCTACACCTTC
TRBV4-1	NA	TRBD1	TRBJ1-2	CASSLGQGVGDGYTF	TGCGCCAGCAGCCTAGGACAGGGAGTCGGGGATGGCTACACCTTC
TRBV5-4	NA	NA	TRBJ2-3	CASSPRGGAFSSSSTDTQYF	TGTGCCAGCAGCCCTAGAGGAGGGGCTTTTTCTTCCTCGAGCACAGATACGCAGTATTTT
TRBV4-2	NA	NA	TRBJ1-5	CASSNAGADYQPQHF	TGTGCCAGCAGCAATGCAGGGGCTGACTATCAGCCCCAGCATTTT
TRBV5-8	few	NA	TRBJ2-1	CASRPRGISYNEQFF	TGTGCCAGCAGGCCAAGGGGTATCTCCTACAATGAGCAGTTCTTC
TRBV10-3	NA	TRBD2	TRBJ2-1	CAIRGLAGVGEQFF	TGTGCCATCAGGGGACTAGCGGGGGTTGGGGAGCAGTTCTTC
TRBV18	NA	NA	TRBJ1-5	CASSPEGRYSNQPQHF	TGTGCCAGCTCACCAGAAGGGAGATATAGCAATCAGCCCCAGCATTTT
TRBV28	NA	TRBD2	TRBJ2-3	CASSDGTSSTDTQYF	TGTGCCAGCAGCGATGGGACTAGCTCTACAGATACGCAGTATTTT
TRBV6-5	NA	NA	TRBJ2-7	CASSYPTRGRYEQYF	TGTGCCAGCAGTTACCCCACACGCGGAAGATACGAGCAGTACTTC
TRBV4-1	NA	TRBD1	TRBJ1-1	CASSLRQGADTEAFF	TGCGCCAGCAGCCTTAGACAGGGGGCGGACACTGAAGCTTTCTTT
TRBV10-3	NA	NA	TRBJ2-1	CAIKGTGDNEQFF	TGTGCCATCAAGGGTACGGGAGACAATGAGCAGTTCTTC
TRBV6-5	NA	TRBD1	TRBJ2-2	CASSYGTAGELFF	TGTGCCAGCAGTTATGGGACAGCCGGGGAGCTGTTTTTT
TRBV7-9	NA	NA	TRBJ1-2	CASSFGRAEEGYTF	TGTGCCAGCAGTTTCGGGCGGGCAGAGGAAGGCTACACCTTC
TRBV29-1	NA	NA	TRBJ1-3	CSVGEGGVSGNTIYF	TGCAGCGTCGGGGAAGGGGGGGTCTCTGGAAACACCATATATTTT